The 9 T cell receptor beta chains reported below all come from one sample, sequenced in a study of CDR3 diversity in severe acne. From the PCR reads, TCRdb called clonotypes with MiXCR, one entry per CDR3 protein. The sample has about 98,000 distinct CDR3 sequences; roughly half are singletons. The sequencing input was blood. Receptors originate from a male donor with acne.

This clonotype occurred many times. This chain joins TRBV5-1 and TRBJ2-3, with 11 bases matching TRBD2. Per the germline V gene, CDR1 is SGHRS and CDR2 is YFSETQ. The junction had 5 bases not matched to a gene; V was cut back by 0 bases and J by 5 bases. The CDR3 has 16 amino acids. CDR3: CASSLGLAGGIDTQYF. For the CDR3, the DNA is TGCGCCAGCAGCTTGGGGCTAGCGGGGGGAATAGATACGCAGTATTTT.

This clonotype turned up a few times. The V call is TRBV3-1, the J call TRBJ2-7, with unresolved D. The CDR3 has 13 amino acids. Trimming left V 5 bases short and J 7 bases short, with 15 bases between. Germline values: CDR1 LGHDT, CDR2 YNNKEL (reference sequence). The CDR3 loop is CASSLRSSSEQYF. CDR3 coding DNA: TGTGCCAGCAGCTTAAGATCCTCCTCAGAGCAGTACTTC.

The V call is TRBV20-1, the J call TRBJ1-2, with 8 nucleotides matching TRBD1. The germline gives CDR1 DFQATT, CDR2 SNEGSKA (reference sequence). The CDR3 runs to 13 residues. Unmatched junction bases numbered 7, after V lost 6 bases and J lost 4 bases. The CDR3 region has the DNA TGCAGTGCACGGACAGGGTTAACCTATGGCTACACCTTC. The encoded protein is CSARTGLTYGYTF.

The chain uses TRBV24-1 and TRBJ2-6; D not certain. Germline assignment: CDR1 KGHDR and CDR2 SFDVKD. CDR3 length: 16 amino acids. V lost 1 base and J 1 base, leaving 7 bases between the germline ends. The CDR3 coding sequence is TGTGCCACCAGTGATTTTACGGGTTCTGGGGCCAACGTCCTGACTTTC. This translates into CATSDFTGSGANVLTF.

The V and J genes are TRBV6-5 and TRBJ1-3; no clear D. Deletions cut 0 bases from V and 0 bases from J, with 6 bases between. Germline assignment: CDR1 MNHEY and CDR2 SVGAGI. This CDR3 contains 15 residues. The CDR3 DNA sequence: TGTGCCAGCAGTTACTCGGAAGTCTCTGGAAACACCATATATTTT. This encodes CASSYSEVSGNTIYF.

This clonotype was recorded at least ten times. The rearrangement links TRBV7-3 to TRBJ2-5; D might be TRBD1 (5 bases). CDR1 and CDR2 (germline): SGHTA, FQGTGA. CDR3 length equals 13 residues. The ends were cut back, 4 bases at V and 2 bases at J, with 8 bases in the middle. The CDR3 protein is CASSSDRQETQYF. The CDR3 DNA follows: TGTGCCAGCAGCTCAGACAGACAAGAGACCCAGTACTTC.

This clonotype showed up many times. The V and J genes are TRBV5-8 and TRBJ2-7, with TRBD1 identical over 9 bases. Germline V gene sequence: CDR1 SGHTS, CDR2 YDEGEE. The CDR3 runs to 11 residues. Germline trimming cut 4 bases from V and 12 bases from J; bases unmatched to any gene: 5. This chain's CDR3 is CASSGGTGWYF. CDR3 DNA sequence: TGTGCCAGCAGCGGGGGGACAGGGTGGTACTTC.

V usage is TRBV15 and J usage is TRBJ2-5; 8 bases are shared with TRBD2. The CDR3 is 15 amino acids. The V and J ends lost 2 bases and 5 bases, in that order; junction bases with no gene match: 7. The V gene's germline CDR1 is LNHNV and CDR2 YYDKDF (reference sequence). The CDR3 nucleotides read TGTGCCACCAGCAGATCGGGGGGGACCCGGGAGACCCAGTACTTC. Its translation: CATSRSGGTRETQYF.

This clonotype was counted a single time. The chain employs TRBV10-3 and TRBJ2-2; no clear D gene. V was cut by 7 bases and J by 7 bases, with 13 bases left in between. This CDR3 region has 13 residues. Per the germline V gene, CDR1 is ENHRY and CDR2 is SYGVKD. CDR3 in amino acids: CAINVAMGGELFF. The CDR3 DNA follows: TGTGCCATCAATGTCGCGATGGGCGGGGAGCTGTTTTTT.